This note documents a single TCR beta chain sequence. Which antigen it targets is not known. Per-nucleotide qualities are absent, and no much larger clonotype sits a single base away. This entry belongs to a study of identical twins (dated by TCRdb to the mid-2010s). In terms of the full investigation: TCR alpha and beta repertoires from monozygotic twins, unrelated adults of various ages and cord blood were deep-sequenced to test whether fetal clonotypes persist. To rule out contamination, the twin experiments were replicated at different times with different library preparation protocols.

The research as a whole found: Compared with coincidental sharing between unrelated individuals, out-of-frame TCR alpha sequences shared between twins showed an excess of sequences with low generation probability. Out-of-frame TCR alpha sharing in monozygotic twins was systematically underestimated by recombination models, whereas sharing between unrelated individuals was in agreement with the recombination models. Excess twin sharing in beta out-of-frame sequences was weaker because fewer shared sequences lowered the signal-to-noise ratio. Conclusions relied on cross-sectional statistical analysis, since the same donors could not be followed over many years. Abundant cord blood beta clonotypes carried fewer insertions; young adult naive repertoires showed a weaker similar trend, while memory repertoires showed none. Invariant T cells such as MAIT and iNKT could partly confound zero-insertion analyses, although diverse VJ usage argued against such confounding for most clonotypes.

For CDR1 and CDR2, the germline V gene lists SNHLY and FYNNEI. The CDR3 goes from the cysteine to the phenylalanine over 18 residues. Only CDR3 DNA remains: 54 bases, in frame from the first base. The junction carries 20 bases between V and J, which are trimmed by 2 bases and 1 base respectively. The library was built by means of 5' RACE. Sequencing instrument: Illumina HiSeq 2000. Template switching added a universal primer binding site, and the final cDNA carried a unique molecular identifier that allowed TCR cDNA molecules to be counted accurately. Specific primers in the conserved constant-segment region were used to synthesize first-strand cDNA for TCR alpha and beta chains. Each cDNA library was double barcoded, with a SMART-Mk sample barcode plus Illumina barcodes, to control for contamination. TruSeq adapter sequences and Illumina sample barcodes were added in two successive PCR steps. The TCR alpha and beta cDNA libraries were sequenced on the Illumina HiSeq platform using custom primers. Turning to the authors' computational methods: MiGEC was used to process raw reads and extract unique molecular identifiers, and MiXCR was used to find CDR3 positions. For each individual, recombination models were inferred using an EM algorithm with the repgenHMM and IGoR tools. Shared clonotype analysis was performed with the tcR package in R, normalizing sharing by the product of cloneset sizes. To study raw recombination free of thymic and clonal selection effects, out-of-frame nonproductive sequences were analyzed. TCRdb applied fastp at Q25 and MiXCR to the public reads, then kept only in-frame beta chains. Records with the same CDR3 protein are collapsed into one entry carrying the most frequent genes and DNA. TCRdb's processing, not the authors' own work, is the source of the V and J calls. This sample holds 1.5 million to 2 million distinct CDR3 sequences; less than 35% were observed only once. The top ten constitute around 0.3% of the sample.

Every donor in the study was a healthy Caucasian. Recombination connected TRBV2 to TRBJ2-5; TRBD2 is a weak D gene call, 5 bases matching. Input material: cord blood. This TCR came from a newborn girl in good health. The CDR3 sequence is CASSELEGLAPGQETQYF. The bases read TGTGCCAGCAGTGAACTTGAAGGGCTAGCTCCCGGCCAAGAGACCCAGTACTTC.